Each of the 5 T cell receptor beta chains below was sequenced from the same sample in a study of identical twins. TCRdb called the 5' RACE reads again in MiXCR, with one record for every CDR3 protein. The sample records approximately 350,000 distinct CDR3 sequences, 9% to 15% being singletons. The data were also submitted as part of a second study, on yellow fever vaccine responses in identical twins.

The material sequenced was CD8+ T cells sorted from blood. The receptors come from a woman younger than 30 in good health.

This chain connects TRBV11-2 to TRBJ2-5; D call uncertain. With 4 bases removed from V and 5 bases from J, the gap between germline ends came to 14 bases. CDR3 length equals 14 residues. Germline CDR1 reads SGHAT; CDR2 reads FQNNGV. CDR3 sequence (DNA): TGTGCCAGCAGCTACCACCCCGGGTATGAGACCCAGTACTTC. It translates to CASSYHPGYETQYF.

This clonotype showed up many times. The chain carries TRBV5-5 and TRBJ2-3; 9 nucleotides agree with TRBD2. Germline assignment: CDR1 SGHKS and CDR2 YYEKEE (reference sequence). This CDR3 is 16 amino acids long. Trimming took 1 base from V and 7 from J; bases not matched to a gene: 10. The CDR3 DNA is TGTGCCAGCAGCTTGAAGGGGCGGGGGGGCCTGAATACGCAGTATTTT. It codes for CASSLKGRGGLNTQYF.

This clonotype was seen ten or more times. The CDR3 nucleotides read TGCGCCAGCAGCCAAGGCAGGGTTAGGCAGCCCCAGCATTTT. As protein: CASSQGRVRQPQHF. This chain joins TRBV4-1 and TRBJ1-5; TRBD1 is a possible D gene (5 bases). Between the trimmed V and J ends, which lost 1 base and 7 bases, there was a span of 11 bases. This CDR3 is built from 14 residues. Germline assignment: CDR1 MGHRA and CDR2 YSYEKL.

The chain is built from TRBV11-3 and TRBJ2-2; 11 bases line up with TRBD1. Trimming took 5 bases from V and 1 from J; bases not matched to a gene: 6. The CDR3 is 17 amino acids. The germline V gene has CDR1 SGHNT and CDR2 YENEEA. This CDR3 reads CASSDWGTGGNTGELFF. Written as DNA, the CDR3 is TGTGCCAGCAGCGACTGGGGGACAGGGGGGAACACCGGGGAGCTGTTTTTT.

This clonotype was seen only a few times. This chain's CDR3 is CASSYGQGSSEAFF. The CDR3, as DNA: TGTGCCAGCAGTTACGGGCAGGGGTCATCTGAAGCTTTCTTT. The genes are TRBV6-5 and TRBJ1-1; perhaps TRBD1 as D (6 bases). Trimming pared 2 bases from V and 6 bases from J, leaving 13 bases between. Germline V gives CDR1 MNHEY, CDR2 SVGAGI. The length of the CDR3 is 14 residues.